This TCR beta chain was sequenced for a study of cytomegalovirus exposure and HLA in healthy donors. The PCR contained 60 Vbeta and 13 Jbeta primers. The repertoire was sequenced with immunoSEQ multiplex PCR; TCRdb's copy has only in-frame clones and lacks some. The data contain 100,000 or so clones, approximately 85% of them singletons. General study findings and limits: The study found most TCR sequences rare, yet found some public TCRs in many donors. TCR beta sequences reportedly predicted the HLA-A and HLA-B alleles of most subjects accurately.

Healthy people donating bone marrow made up the donors. The CDR3 loop spans 14 amino acids. Trimming at V came to 6 bases and at J to 2 bases, leaving 3 bases not matched to a gene. Germline assignment: CDR1 ENHRY and CDR2 SYGVKD. This clone was picked up one time. Its antigen is unidentified. The rearrangement uses TRBV10-3 and TRBJ1-5; 8 bases match TRBD1. What was sequenced was PBMCs. The source is a man aged 35 to 55 in good health and CMV-seropositive. This CDR3 is CAIREDRGNQPQHF. CDR3 DNA: TGTGCCATCAGGGAGGACAGGGGCAATCAGCCCCAGCATTTT.